This T cell receptor beta chain is from a study of cytomegalovirus exposure and HLA in healthy donors. The study, taken as a whole, reports: Some V segments could not be told apart, so they were left out, TRBV6-2 and TRBV6-3 among them.

13 Jbeta primers and 60 Vbeta primers were used for the PCR. Profiling relied on immunoSEQ multiplex PCR, and the TCRdb table lists in-frame clones only, not all of them. The table lists some 110,000 clones, 55% to 65% of them singletons. For this clone: Its matching antigen is unknown.

After removal of 2 bases from V and 5 bases from J, the junction contained 4 bases not matched to a gene. This CDR3 has 15 amino acids. Per germline, CDR1 MDHEN and CDR2 SYDVKM. Sequences were obtained from PBMCs. The genes are TRBV28 and TRBJ1-5, with 9 bases fitting TRBD1. The receptor's source is a woman aged 30 to 39 in good health and CMV-seronegative. Written as DNA, the CDR3 is TGTGCCAGCAGTTTACTACAGGGGGCGGATCAGCCCCAGCATTTT. Translation gives CASSLLQGADQPQHF.